This paragraph covers one TCR beta chain sequence. Its antigen is undetermined. This sample was taken from a study of cytomegalovirus exposure and HLA in healthy donors. Study results and caveats: Most CMV-associated TCR beta chains were later found to appear HLA-restricted. Analyses of presence and absence presupposed an approximately uniform sequencing depth across donors.

V lost 4 bases, J lost 5 bases, and 5 bases stayed unmatched. The CDR3 extends over 14 amino acids. The germline CDR1 and CDR2 sequences are MNHEY and SMNVEV (reference sequence). The PCR had 60 Vbeta and 13 Jbeta primers. Using immunoSEQ multiplex PCR, the repertoire was profiled, and TCRdb retains in-frame clones only, with some absent. In the table there are tens of thousands of clones, approximately 60% of which are singletons. The TCR sequence derives from a boy aged 5-17 years in good health and CMV-seropositive. The sample taken for sequencing was PBMCs. V is TRBV27 and J is TRBJ1-1, with 9 bases that match TRBD1. CDR3 in DNA: TGTGCCAGCAGTTCGGGACAGGGATGGACTGAAGCTTTCTTT. Amino acid sequence: CASSSGQGWTEAFF.